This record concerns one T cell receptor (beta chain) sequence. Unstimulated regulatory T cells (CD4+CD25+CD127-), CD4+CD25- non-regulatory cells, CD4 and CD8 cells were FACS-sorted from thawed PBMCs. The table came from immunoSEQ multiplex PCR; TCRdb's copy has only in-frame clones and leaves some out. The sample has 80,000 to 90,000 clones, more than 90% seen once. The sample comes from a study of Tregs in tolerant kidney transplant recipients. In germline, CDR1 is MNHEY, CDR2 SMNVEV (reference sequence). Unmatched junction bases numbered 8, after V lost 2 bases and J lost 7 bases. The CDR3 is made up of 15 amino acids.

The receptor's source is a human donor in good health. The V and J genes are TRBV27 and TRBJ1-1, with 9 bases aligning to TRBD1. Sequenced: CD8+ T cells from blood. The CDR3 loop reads CASSLTPGTGNEAFF. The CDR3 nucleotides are TGTGCCAGCAGTTTAACCCCGGGGACAGGGAATGAAGCTTTCTTT.